Reported below is one T cell receptor (beta chain). CDR1 SGHNT and CDR2 YENEEA come from the germline V gene. V was pared by 0 bases and J by 7 bases, with 10 bases between. The CDR3 runs 14 residues. The data stem from a study of T cell responses to AZD1222 COVID-19 vaccine. The repertoire was sequenced with immunoSEQ multiplex PCR; TCRdb's copy has only in-frame clones and lacks some. In the table there are 150,000 to 200,000 clones, approximately 92% of which are singletons. The rearrangement links TRBV11-3 to TRBJ2-1, with a possible D match to TRBD2 (6 bases). The receptor was derived from an adult in good health. The sequencing here drew on peripheral blood, taken on day 0 of AZD1222 vaccination. The CDR3 spells CASSLDGGYNEQFF. CDR3 DNA sequence: TGTGCCAGCAGCTTAGATGGAGGGTATAATGAGCAGTTCTTC.